This T cell receptor (beta chain) was profiled in a study of immune cell composition in non-small cell lung cancer. Study at large: Tumours were mainly lung adenocarcinoma or squamous cell carcinoma.

The CDR3 has 14 residues. CDR1 MNHEY and CDR2 SVGAGI come from the germline V gene. Trimming cost V 0 bases and J 4 bases; bases outside gene matches: 2. Study results and limitations: Lung adenocarcinomas had lower top 10 clone scores and clonality than squamous tumours. Adenocarcinomas with higher top tumour-associated clone frequency had more reactive TILs.

Turning to this clone: Its target is not known.

Genomic DNA came from frozen unsorted single-cell suspensions. Repertoires were generated with immunoSEQ multiplex PCR, while TCRdb's copy carries only in-frame clones and drops some. The sample comprises 5,500 to 6,000 clones, over 75% of which are singletons, and 5.5% to 8% rests with the top ten. The specimen sequenced was lung tumor tissue. The chain combines TRBV6-5 with TRBJ1-1, with TRBD1 matching over 7 bases. The TCR sequence derives from a human donor with non-small cell lung cancer. The CDR3 is CASSYSTGVTEAFF. The CDR3 bases are TGTGCCAGCAGTTACTCAACAGGGGTCACTGAAGCTTTCTTT.